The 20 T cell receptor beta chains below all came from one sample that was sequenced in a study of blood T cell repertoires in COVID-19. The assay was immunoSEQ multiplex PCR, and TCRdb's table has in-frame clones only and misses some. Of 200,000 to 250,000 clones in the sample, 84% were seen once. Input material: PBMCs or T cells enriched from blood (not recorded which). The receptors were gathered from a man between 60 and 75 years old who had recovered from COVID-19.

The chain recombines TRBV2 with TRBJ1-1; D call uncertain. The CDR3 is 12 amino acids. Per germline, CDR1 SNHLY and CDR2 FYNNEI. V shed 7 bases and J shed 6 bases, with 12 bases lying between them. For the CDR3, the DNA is TGTGCCAGCAAGGGAGGGCTCCCTGAAGCTTTCTTT. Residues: CASKGGLPEAFF.

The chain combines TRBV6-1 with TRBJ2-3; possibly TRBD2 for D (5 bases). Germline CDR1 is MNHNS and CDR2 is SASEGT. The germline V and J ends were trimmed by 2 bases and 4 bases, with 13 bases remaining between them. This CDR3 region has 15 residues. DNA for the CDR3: TGTGCCAGCAGTGAACAGGCGAGCGGCTCAGATACGCAGTATTTT. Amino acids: CASSEQASGSDTQYF.

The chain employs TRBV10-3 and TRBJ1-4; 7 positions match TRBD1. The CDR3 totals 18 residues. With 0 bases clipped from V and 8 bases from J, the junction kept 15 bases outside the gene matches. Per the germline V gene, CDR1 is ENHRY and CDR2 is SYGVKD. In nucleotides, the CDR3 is TGTGCCATCAGTGAGTCTCAAGGGACAGCCGGTGCTAGAGAAAAACTGTTTTTT. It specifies CAISESQGTAGAREKLFF.

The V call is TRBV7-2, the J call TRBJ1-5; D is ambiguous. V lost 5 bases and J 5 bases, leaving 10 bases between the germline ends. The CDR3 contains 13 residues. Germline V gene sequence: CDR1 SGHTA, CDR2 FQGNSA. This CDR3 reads CASSGGVYQPQHF. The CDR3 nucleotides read TGTGCCAGCAGCGGCGGGGTTTATCAGCCCCAGCATTTT.

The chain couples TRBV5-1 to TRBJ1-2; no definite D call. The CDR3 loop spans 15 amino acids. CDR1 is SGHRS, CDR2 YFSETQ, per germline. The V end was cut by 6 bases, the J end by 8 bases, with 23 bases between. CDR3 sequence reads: CASKPRGGREEGYTF. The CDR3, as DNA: TGCGCCAGCAAACCCCGCGGAGGGAGGGAGGAAGGCTACACCTTC.

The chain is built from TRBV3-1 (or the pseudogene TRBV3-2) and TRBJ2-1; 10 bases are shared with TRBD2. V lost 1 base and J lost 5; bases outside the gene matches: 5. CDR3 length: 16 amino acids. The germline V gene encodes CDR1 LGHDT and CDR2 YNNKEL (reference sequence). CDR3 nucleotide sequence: TGTGCCAGCAGCCAAGTCCTACTAGCGGGGAACAATGAGCAGTTCTTC. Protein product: CASSQVLLAGNNEQFF.

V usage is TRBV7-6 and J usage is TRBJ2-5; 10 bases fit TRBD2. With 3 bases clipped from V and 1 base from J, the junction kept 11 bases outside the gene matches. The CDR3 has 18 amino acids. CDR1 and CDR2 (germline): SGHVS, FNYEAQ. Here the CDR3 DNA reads TGTGCCAGCAGCTTGGGGAGGCTAGCGGGGGCCTCCCAAGAGACCCAGTACTTC. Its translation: CASSLGRLAGASQETQYF.

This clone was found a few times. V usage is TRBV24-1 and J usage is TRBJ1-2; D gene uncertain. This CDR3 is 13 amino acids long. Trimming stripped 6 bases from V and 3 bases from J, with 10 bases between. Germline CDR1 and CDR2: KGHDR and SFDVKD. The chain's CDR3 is CATSSGRHYGYTF. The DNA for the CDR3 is TGTGCCACCAGTTCCGGGAGGCACTATGGCTACACCTTC.

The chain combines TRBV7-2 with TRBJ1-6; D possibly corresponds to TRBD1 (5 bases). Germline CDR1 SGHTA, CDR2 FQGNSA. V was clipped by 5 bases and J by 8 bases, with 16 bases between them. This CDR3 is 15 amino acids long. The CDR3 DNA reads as TGTGCCAGCAGCCCCAGATGGGGGGGTCATTCACCCCTCCACTTT. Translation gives CASSPRWGGHSPLHF.

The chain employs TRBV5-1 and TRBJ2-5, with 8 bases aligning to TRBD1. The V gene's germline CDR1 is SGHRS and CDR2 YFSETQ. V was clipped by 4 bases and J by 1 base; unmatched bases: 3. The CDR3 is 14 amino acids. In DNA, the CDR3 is TGCGCCAGCAGCGGTACAGGGGGCCAAGAGACCCAGTACTTC. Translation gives CASSGTGGQETQYF.

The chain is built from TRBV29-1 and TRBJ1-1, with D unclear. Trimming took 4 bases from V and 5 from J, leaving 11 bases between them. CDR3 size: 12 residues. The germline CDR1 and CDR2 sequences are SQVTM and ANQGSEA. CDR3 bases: TGCAGCGTTGGAGTGGCAGGTACTGAAGCTTTCTTT. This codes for CSVGVAGTEAFF.

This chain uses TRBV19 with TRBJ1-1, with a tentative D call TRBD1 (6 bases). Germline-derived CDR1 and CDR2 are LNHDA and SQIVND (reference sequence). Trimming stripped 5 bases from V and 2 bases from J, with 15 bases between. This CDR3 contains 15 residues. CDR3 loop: CASSRTRTVNTEAFF. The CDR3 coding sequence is TGTGCCAGTAGTCGCACCCGGACAGTCAACACTGAAGCTTTCTTT.

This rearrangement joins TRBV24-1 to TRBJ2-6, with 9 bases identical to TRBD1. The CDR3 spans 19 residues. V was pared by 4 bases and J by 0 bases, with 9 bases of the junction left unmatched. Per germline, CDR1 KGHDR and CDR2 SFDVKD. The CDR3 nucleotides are TGTGCCACCAGTGACGCCTCGGGACAGGGTTTCTCTGGGGCCAACGTCCTGACTTTC. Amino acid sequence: CATSDASGQGFSGANVLTF.

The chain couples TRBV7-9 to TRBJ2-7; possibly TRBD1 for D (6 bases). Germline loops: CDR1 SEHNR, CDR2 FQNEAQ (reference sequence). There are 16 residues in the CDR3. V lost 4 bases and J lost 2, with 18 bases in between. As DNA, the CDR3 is TGTGCCAGCAGCTCGGGATCAAGGGACAAAGCCTACGAGCAGTACTTC. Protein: CASSSGSRDKAYEQYF.

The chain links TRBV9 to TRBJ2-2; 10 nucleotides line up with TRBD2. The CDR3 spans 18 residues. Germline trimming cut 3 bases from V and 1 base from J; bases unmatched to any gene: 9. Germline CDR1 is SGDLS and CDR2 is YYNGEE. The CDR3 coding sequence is TGTGCCAGCAGCGGGGACGTCGGACTAGCGGAGAACACCGGGGAGCTGTTTTTT. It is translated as CASSGDVGLAENTGELFF.

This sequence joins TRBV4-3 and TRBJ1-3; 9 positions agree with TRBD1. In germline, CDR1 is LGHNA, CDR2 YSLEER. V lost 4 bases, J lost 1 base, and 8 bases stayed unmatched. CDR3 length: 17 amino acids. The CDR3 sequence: CASSLNTGGFSGNTIYF. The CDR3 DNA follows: TGCGCCAGCAGCCTAAACACAGGGGGCTTTTCTGGAAACACCATATATTTT.

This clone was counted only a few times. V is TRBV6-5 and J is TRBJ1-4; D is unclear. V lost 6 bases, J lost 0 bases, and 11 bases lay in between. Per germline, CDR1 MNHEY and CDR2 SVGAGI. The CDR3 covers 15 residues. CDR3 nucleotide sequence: TGTGCCAGCAGCAGGAGGAGAGCAACTAATGAAAAACTGTTTTTT. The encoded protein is CASSRRRATNEKLFF.

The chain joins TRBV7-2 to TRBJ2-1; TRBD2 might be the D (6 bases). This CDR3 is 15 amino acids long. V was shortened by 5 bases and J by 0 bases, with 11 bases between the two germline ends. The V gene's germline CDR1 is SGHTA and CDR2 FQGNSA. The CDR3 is CASSLQTSSYNEQFF. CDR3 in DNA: TGTGCCAGCAGCCTACAGACTAGCTCCTACAATGAGCAGTTCTTC.

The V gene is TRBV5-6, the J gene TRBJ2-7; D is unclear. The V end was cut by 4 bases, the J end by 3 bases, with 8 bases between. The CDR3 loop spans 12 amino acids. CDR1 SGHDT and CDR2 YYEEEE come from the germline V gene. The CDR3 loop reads CASSLLDYEQYF. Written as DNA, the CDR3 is TGTGCCAGCAGCCTACTCGACTACGAGCAGTACTTC.

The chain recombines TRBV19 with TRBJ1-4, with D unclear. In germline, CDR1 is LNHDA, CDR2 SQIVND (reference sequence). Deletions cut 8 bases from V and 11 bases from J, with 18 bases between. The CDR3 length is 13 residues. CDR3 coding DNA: TGTGCCAGTGCGGAGGCCGCGCCTCCGAAACTGTTTTTT. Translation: CASAEAAPPKLFF.